The 14 T cell receptor beta chains below all came from one sample that was sequenced in a study of T cell repertoires in cytomegalovirus infection (dated by TCRdb to between 2018 and 2021). Sequencing used an Illumina HiSeq 1500. TCRdb itself trimmed the public reads at Q25 with fastp, ran MiXCR and retained productive beta chains. Rows with a matching CDR3 protein are joined into one entry that keeps the most common DNA and genes. For this sample the table gives some 200,000 distinct CDR3 sequences, of which 30% to 45% were detected only once. The ten largest clonotypes hold over 45% of the sample. This sample's treatment or condition label indicates: in vitro stimulation with specific CMV peptide epitopes to enrich CMV-specific T cells. What these receptors recognize is not known. Sequenced here: CD8+ T cells from cultured PBMCs, sampled from culture after CMV antigen stimulation. Receptors originate from a human donor in good health (CMV status not recorded). Some clones in this sample may be carry-over from other donors' samples.

The sample holds many counts of this clonotype. The chain couples TRBV7-8 to TRBJ2-7; 14 bases agree with TRBD2. CDR1 and CDR2 from the germline V gene are SGHVS and FQNEAQ. This CDR3 has 17 amino acids. The V segment lost 5 bases and the J segment 2 bases; nucleotides outside the gene matches: 8. The CDR3 here is CASSRLAGGPTAYEQYF. The CDR3 DNA reads as TGTGCCAGCAGCCGACTAGCGGGAGGGCCTACTGCCTACGAGCAGTACTTC.

This chain links TRBV5-6 with TRBJ2-1, with D hard to call. The germline V gene has CDR1 SGHDT and CDR2 YYEEEE. The CDR3 has 14 amino acids. V lost 4 bases to trimming and J lost 7 bases, with 15 bases between them. CDR3 nucleotide sequence: TGTGCCAGCAGCCCCATAATTTCTCCAAATGAGCAGTTCTTC. Translating it yields CASSPIISPNEQFF.

The chain combines TRBV20-1 with TRBJ2-1, with a possible D match to TRBD2 (6 bases). This CDR3 has 16 residues. The V and J ends lost 1 base and 1 base respectively, with 14 bases between them. Germline V gene lookup returns CDR1 DFQATT and CDR2 SNEGSKA (reference sequence). CDR3 sequence reads: CSARAPAGISYNEQFF. The CDR3 nucleotides read TGCAGTGCTAGAGCACCGGCGGGGATTTCCTACAATGAGCAGTTCTTC.

The CDR3, as DNA: TGCAGTGCTAGAGATCACCGGGAGGGCTACGAGCAGTACTTC. It yields the protein CSARDHREGYEQYF. The chain employs TRBV20-1 and TRBJ2-7; 8 bases line up with TRBD2. Germline CDR1 reads DFQATT; CDR2 reads SNEGSKA (reference sequence). V lost 0 bases, J lost 3 bases, and 4 bases stayed unmatched. The CDR3 length is 14 residues.

The CDR3 bases are TGTGCCAGCAGCCCGACCGGGACAGGGTACTATGGCTACACCTTC. It translates to CASSPTGTGYYGYTF. This rearrangement joins TRBV28 to TRBJ1-2, with 9 bases lining up with TRBD1. The CDR3 spans 15 residues. V gave up 6 bases and J gave up 3 bases; unmatched junction bases: 8. Germline values: CDR1 MDHEN, CDR2 SYDVKM.

This chain links TRBV27 with TRBJ1-6, with a possible D match to TRBD1 (5 bases). Germline CDR1 is MNHEY and CDR2 is SMNVEV (reference sequence). The CDR3 is 17 residues long. V was clipped by 5 bases and J by 7 bases, with 21 bases between them. The CDR3 DNA reads as TGTGCCAGCAGTCGGCCTCCTCTCGGACAATTAAATTCACCCCTCCACTTT. It translates to CASSRPPLGQLNSPLHF.

This chain uses TRBV7-2 with TRBJ2-5, with 10 bases that match TRBD2. Trimming took 5 bases from V and 4 from J; bases not matched to a gene: 10. The CDR3 is 16 residues long. In germline, CDR1 is SGHTA, CDR2 FQGNSA. CDR3 in amino acids: CASSHRSGLARETQYF. DNA of the CDR3: TGTGCCAGCAGCCACCGTTCGGGACTAGCGCGAGAGACCCAGTACTTC.

V is TRBV7-3 and J is TRBJ1-1; the D gene is possibly TRBD1 (6 bases). This CDR3 is 15 amino acids long. V was trimmed by 4 bases and J by 0 bases, leaving 12 bases between them. CDR1 and CDR2 (germline): SGHTA, FQGTGA. The CDR3 region is CASSSGGLMNTEAFF. CDR3 coding DNA: TGTGCCAGCAGCTCCGGGGGCCTCATGAACACTGAAGCTTTCTTT.

The chain combines TRBV28 with TRBJ1-5; D not certain. Trimming cost V 5 bases and J 0 bases, with 17 bases left between them. Germline CDR1 and CDR2: MDHEN and SYDVKM. The CDR3 runs 17 residues. This chain's CDR3 is CASSPPDWVYSNQPQHF. As DNA, the CDR3 is TGTGCCAGCAGTCCACCAGATTGGGTTTATAGCAATCAGCCCCAGCATTTT.

A few counts support this clonotype. V gene TRBV7-9 combines with J gene TRBJ2-2; a possible D gene is TRBD1 (6 bases). V dropped 1 base and J dropped 4 bases, with 13 bases sitting between them. The CDR3 is 16 residues long. Germline CDR1 SEHNR, CDR2 FQNEAQ (reference sequence). CDR3 bases: TGTGCCAGCAGCTTAGTACAGGGCCACTTCACCGGGGAGCTGTTTTTT. It is translated as CASSLVQGHFTGELFF. The full variable domain, with the rest looked up from reference TRBV7-9 and TRBJ2-2, is DTGVSQNPRHKITKRGQNVTFRCDPISEHNRLYWYRQTLGQGPEFLTYFQNEAQLEKSRLLSDRFSAERPKGSFSTLEIQRTEQGDSAMYLCASSLVQGHFTGELFFGEGSRLTVL.

The rearrangement links TRBV10-2 to TRBJ2-7; D is unresolved. Germline CDR1 reads WSHSY; CDR2 reads SAAADI. This CDR3 region has 14 residues. The germline V and J ends were trimmed by 0 bases and 4 bases, with 10 bases remaining between them. The CDR3 protein is CASSESSGFYEQYF. The CDR3 region has the DNA TGCGCCAGCAGTGAGTCCTCCGGTTTTTACGAGCAGTACTTC.

The table lists this clonotype with many counts. The chain has TRBV6-4 and TRBJ2-3, with TRBD2 identical over 10 bases. Germline CDR1 reads MRHNA; CDR2 reads SNTAGT. The J segment lost 3 bases and the V segment lost 4 bases, leaving 4 bases of the junction unmatched. The CDR3 spans 15 residues. The CDR3 region has the DNA TGTGCCAGCAGTGCACAAGCGGGGGGGACAGATACGCAGTATTTT. Translation gives CASSAQAGGTDTQYF.

V and J are TRBV7-3 and TRBJ1-1; D might be TRBD1 (5 bases). V lost 4 bases and J 4 bases, leaving 16 bases between the germline ends. Germline V gene lookup returns CDR1 SGHTA and CDR2 FQGTGA. This CDR3 comprises 15 residues. The CDR3 reads CASSSSGAHTTEAFF. As DNA, the CDR3 is TGTGCCAGCAGCTCATCCGGGGCCCACACCACTGAAGCTTTCTTT.

This clonotype came up a few times. The J gene is TRBJ1-6, the V gene TRBV15, with 10 bases matching TRBD1. Germline CDR1 reads LNHNV; CDR2 reads YYDKDF (reference sequence). This CDR3 comprises 22 residues. J gave up 0 bases and V 1 base, and 15 bases lay outside the gene matches. CDR3: CATSRGLLPGQGLSSYNSPLHF. DNA for the CDR3: TGTGCCACCAGCAGAGGCCTTCTCCCGGGACAGGGGTTAAGCTCCTATAATTCACCCCTCCACTTT.